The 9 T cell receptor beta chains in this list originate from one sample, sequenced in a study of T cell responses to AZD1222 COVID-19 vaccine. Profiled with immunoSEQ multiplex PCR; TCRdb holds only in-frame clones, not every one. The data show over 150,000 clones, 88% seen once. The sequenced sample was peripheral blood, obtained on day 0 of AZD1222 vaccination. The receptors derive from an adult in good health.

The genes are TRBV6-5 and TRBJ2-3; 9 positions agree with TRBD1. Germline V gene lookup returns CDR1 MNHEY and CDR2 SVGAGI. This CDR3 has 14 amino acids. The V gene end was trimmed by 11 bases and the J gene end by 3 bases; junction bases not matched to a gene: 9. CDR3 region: CAGTVDRGTDTQYF. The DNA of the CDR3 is TGTGCCGGAACCGTGGACAGGGGAACAGATACGCAGTATTTT.

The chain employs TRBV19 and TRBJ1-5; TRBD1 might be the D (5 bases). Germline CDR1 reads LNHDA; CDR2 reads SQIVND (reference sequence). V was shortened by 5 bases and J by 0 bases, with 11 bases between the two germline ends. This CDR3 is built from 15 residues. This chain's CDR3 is CASSPFDSSNQPQHF. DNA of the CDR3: TGTGCCAGTAGTCCGTTCGACAGTAGCAATCAGCCCCAGCATTTT.

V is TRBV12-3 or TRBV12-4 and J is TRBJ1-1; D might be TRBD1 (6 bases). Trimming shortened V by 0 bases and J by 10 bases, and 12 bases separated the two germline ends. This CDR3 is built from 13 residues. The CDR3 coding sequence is TGTGCCAGCAGTTTAGCTTCGGGGGGCACAGCTTTCTTT. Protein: CASSLASGGTAFF.

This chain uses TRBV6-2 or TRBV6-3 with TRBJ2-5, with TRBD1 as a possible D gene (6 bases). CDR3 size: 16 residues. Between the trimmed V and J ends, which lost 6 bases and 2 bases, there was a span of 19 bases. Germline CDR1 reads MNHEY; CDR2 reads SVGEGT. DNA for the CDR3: TGTGCCAGCAGCCCCCATCGACAGGCCTATCAAGAGACCCAGTACTTC. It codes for CASSPHRQAYQETQYF.

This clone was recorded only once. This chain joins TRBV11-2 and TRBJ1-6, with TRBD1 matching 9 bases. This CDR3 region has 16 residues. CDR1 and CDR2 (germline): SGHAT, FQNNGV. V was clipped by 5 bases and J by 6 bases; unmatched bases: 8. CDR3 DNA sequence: TGTGCCAGCAGCCCCTACGACAGGGGGGGTAATTCACCCCTCCACTTT. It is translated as CASSPYDRGGNSPLHF. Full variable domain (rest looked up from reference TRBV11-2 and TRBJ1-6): EAGVAQSPRYKIIEKRQSVAFWCNPISGHATLYWYQQILGQGPKLLIQFQNNGVVDDSQLPKDRFSAERLKGVDSTLKIQPAKLEDSAVYLCASSPYDRGGNSPLHFGNGTRLTVT.

CDR3 residues: CASSLAGRVYGADTQYF. For the CDR3, the DNA is TGCGCCAGCAGCTTGGCAGGCAGGGTGTATGGCGCAGATACGCAGTATTTT. V and J are TRBV5-1 and TRBJ2-3; possible D gene TRBD1, 5 bases. Trimming shortened V by 0 bases and J by 4 bases, and 18 bases separated the two germline ends. Germline CDR1 is SGHRS and CDR2 is YFSETQ. This CDR3 region has 17 residues.

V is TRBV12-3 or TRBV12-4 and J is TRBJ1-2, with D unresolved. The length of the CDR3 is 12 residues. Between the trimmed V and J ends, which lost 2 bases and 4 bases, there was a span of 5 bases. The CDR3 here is CASSLTAYGYTF. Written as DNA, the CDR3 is TGTGCCAGCAGTTTAACGGCCTATGGCTACACCTTC.

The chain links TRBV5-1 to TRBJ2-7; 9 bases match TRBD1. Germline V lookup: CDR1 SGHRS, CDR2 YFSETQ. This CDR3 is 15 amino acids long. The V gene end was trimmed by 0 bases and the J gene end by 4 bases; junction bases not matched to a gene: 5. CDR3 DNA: TGCGCCAGCAGCTTGGAACCGGGACAGGGATACGAGCAGTACTTC. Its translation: CASSLEPGQGYEQYF.

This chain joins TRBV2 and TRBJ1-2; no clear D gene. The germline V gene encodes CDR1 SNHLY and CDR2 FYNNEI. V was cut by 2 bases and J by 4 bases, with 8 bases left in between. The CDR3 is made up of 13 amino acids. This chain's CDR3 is CASSERNSYGYTF. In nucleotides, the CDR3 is TGTGCCAGCAGTGAAAGGAACTCCTATGGCTACACCTTC.